This T cell receptor (beta chain) was obtained from a study of T cell responses to AZD1222 COVID-19 vaccine. Study as a whole: Analysis merged second doses at about 4 or about 12 weeks.

TCRdb's table, derived via immunoSEQ multiplex PCR, lists solely in-frame clones and lacks some. The sample includes approximately 160,000 clones, about 93% seen only once; the top ten take approximately 5.3%. V was clipped by 4 bases and J by 8 bases, with 12 bases between them. The CDR3 sequence is 14 residues long. CDR1 and CDR2 from the germline V gene are LGHDT and YNNKEL (reference sequence). Study-wide findings and caveats: Two doses of AZD1222 preceded a rise in Spike-specific TCR breadth and depth. No repertoire was sampled before or during the peak T cell response, only after it. It was only a handful of AZD1222 recipients who were seropositive at baseline.

In the case of this clone: Its matching antigen is unknown.

This TCR was recovered from an adult in good health. The source material was peripheral blood, sampled on day 0 of AZD1222 vaccination. The chain has TRBV3-1 (or the pseudogene TRBV3-2) and TRBJ1-6; perhaps TRBD1 as D (5 bases). CDR3 residues: CASSPRGGDSPLHF. The CDR3 DNA follows: TGTGCCAGCAGCCCCCGCGGAGGGGATTCACCCCTCCACTTT.